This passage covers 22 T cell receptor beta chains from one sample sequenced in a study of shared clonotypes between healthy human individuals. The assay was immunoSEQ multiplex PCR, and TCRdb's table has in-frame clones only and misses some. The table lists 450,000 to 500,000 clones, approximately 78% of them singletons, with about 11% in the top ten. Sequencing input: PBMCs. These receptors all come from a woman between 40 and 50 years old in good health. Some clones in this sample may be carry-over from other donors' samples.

The CDR3 sequence is CAIGGTSGNTGELFF. CDR3 nucleotide sequence: TGTGCCATCGGGGGAACTAGCGGGAACACCGGGGAGCTGTTTTTT. V usage is TRBV10-3 and J usage is TRBJ2-2; 8 bases are shared with TRBD2. Trimming took 8 bases from V and 1 from J; bases not matched to a gene: 6. This CDR3 contains 15 residues. Germline V CDR1 and CDR2: ENHRY, SYGVKD.

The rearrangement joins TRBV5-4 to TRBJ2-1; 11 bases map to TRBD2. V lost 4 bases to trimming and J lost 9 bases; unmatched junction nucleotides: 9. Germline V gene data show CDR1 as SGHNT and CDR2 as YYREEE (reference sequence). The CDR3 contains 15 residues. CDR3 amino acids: CASSAEGLAALEQFF. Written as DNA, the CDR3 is TGTGCCAGCAGCGCCGAGGGACTAGCGGCCCTTGAGCAGTTCTTC.

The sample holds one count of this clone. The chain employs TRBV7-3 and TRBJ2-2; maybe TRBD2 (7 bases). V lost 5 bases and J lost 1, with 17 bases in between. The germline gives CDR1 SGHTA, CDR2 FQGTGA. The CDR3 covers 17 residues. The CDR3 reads CASSKRRGPGNTGELFF. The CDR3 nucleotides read TGTGCCAGCAGCAAGAGGCGGGGGCCTGGGAACACCGGGGAGCTGTTTTTT.

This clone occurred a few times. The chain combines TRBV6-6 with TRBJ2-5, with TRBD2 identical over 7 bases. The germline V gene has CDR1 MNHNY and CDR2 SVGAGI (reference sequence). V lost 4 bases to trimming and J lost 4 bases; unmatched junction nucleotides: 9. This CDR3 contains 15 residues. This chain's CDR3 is CASSFGRPGGETQYF. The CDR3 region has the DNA TGTGCCAGCAGTTTCGGGAGACCGGGAGGAGAGACCCAGTACTTC.

The CDR3 spells CAWSVAGSLFF. The CDR3 region has the DNA TGTGCCTGGAGTGTAGCGGGGTCGTTGTTCTTC. This chain uses TRBV30 with TRBJ2-1; 7 bases map to TRBD2. Germline V lookup: CDR1 GTSNPN, CDR2 SVGIG (reference sequence). V trimming: 0 bases; J trimming: 15 bases; junction bases outside the gene matches: 5. The CDR3 runs to 11 residues.

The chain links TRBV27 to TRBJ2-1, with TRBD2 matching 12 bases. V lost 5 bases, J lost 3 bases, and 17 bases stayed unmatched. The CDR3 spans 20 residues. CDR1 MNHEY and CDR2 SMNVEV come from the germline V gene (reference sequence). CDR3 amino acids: CASSTPGLAGGPGFYNEQFF. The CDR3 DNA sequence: TGTGCCAGCAGTACCCCCGGGCTAGCGGGAGGGCCCGGGTTCTACAATGAGCAGTTCTTC.

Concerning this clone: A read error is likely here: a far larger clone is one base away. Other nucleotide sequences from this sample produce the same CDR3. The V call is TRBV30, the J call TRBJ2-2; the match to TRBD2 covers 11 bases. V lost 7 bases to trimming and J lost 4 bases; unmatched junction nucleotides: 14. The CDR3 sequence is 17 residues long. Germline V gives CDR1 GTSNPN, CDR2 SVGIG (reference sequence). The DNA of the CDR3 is TGTGCCTCAAACCCGACTAGCGGGACGGTTCGCACCGGGGAGCTGTTTTTT. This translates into CASNPTSGTVRTGELFF.

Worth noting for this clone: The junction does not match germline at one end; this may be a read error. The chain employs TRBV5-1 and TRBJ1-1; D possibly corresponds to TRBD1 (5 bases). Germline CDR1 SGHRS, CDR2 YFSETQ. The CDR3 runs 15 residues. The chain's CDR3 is CASSLAGRGNTEAFF. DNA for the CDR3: TGTGCCAGCAGCTTGGCCGGTAGGGGGAACACTGAAGCTTTCTTT.

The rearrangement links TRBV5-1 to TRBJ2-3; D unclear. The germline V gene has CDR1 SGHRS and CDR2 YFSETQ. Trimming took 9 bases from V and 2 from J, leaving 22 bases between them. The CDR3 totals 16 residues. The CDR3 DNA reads TGCGCCACCATGAAGGGCGGTAAGGCCTCCACAGATACGCAGTATTTT. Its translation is CATMKGGKASTDTQYF.

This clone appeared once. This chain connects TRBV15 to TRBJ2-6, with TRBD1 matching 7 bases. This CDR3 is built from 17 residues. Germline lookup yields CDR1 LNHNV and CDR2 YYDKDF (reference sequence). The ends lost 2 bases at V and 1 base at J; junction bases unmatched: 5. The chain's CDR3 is CATSRLTGESGANVLTF. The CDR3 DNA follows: TGTGCCACCAGCAGATTAACAGGGGAATCTGGGGCCAACGTCCTGACTTTC.

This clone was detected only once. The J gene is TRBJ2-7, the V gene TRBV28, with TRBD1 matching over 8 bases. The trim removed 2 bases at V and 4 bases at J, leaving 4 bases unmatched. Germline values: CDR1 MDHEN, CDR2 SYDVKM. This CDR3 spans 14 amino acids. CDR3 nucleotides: TGTGCCAGCAGTTTACAGGGGGCGTGGTACGAGCAGTACTTC. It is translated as CASSLQGAWYEQYF.

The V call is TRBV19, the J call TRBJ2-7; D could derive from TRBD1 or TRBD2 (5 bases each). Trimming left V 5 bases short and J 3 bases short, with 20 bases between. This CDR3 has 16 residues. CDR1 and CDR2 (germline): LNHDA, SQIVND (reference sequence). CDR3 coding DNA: TGTGCCAGTAGTCCTAGAGGGGACCAGGCGGTCTACGAGCAGTACTTC. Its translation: CASSPRGDQAVYEQYF.

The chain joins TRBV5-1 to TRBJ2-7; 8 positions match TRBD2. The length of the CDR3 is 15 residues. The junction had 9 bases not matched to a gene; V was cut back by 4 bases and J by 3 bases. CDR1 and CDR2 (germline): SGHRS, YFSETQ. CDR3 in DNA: TGCGCCAGCAGCCCGGCCGGGACTAGAATCTACGAGCAGTACTTC. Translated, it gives CASSPAGTRIYEQYF. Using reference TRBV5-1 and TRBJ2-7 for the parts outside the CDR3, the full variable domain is KAGVTQTPRYLIKTRGQQVTLSCSPISGHRSVSWYQQTPGQGLQFLFEYFSETQRNKGNFPGRFSGRQFSNSRSEMNVSTLELGDSALYLCASSPAGTRIYEQYFGPGTRLTVT.

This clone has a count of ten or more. The chain's CDR3 is CASSPDRSIVETQYF. The DNA of the CDR3 is TGCGCCAGCAGCCCCGACCGTTCGATCGTAGAGACCCAGTACTTC. J is TRBJ2-5 and V is TRBV5-1; D not resolved. Germline loops: CDR1 SGHRS, CDR2 YFSETQ. The CDR3 sequence is 15 residues long. V gave up 4 bases and J gave up 4 bases, with 17 bases separating them.

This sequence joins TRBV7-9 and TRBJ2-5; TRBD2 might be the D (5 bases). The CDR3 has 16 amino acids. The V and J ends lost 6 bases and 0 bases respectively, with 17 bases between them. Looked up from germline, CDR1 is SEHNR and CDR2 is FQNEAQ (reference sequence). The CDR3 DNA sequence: TGTGCCAGCAGAATTGGAGGATTTGGGTACCAAGAGACCCAGTACTTC. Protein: CASRIGGFGYQETQYF.

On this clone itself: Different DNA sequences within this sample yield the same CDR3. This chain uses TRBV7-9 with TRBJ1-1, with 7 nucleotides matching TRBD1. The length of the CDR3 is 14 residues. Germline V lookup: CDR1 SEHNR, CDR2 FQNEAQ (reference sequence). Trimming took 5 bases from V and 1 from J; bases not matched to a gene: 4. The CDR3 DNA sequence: TGTGCCAGCAGCCTAGGACAGGCGAACACTGAAGCTTTCTTT. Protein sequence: CASSLGQANTEAFF.

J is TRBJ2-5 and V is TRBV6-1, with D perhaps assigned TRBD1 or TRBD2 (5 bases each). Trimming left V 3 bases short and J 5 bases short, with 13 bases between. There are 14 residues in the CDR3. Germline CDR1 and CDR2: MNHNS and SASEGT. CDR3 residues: CASSDSWGFETQYF. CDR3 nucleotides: TGTGCCAGCAGTGACTCGTGGGGGTTCGAGACCCAGTACTTC.

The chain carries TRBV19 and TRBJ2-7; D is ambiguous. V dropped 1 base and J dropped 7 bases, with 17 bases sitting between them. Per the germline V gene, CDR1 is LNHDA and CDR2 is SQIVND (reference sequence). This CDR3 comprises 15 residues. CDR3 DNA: TGTGCCAGTAGTATAGGGCTGGGCCCCACGCGAGAGCAGTACTTC. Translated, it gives CASSIGLGPTREQYF.

Here the CDR3 DNA reads TGTGCCTGGAGCGATCAGCACACTGAAGCTTTCTTT. Its translation is CAWSDQHTEAFF. The chain uses TRBV30 and TRBJ1-1; D ambiguous. The germline gives CDR1 GTSNPN, CDR2 SVGIG (reference sequence). The CDR3 loop spans 12 amino acids. With 3 bases removed from V and 3 bases from J, the gap between germline ends came to 8 bases.

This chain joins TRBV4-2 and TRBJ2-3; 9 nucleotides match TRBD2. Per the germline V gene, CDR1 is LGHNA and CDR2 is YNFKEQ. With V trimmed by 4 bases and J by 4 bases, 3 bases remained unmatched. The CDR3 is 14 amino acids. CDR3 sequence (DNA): TGTGCCAGCAGCCCGGGACTAGCTTCAGATACGCAGTATTTT. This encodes CASSPGLASDTQYF.

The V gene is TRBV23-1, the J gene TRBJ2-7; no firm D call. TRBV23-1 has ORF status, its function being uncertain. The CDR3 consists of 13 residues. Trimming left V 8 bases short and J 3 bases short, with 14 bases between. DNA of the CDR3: TGCGCCAGCCCGCAAGAACCCGTCTACGAGCAGTACTTC. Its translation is CASPQEPVYEQYF.

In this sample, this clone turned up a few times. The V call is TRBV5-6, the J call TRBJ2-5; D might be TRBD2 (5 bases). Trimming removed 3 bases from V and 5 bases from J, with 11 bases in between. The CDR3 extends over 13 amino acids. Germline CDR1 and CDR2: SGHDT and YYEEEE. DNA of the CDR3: TGTGCCAGCAGCTCTACAGCGGTGGAGACCCAGTACTTC. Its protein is CASSSTAVETQYF.